The 16 T cell receptor beta chains below were found in one sample sequenced in a study of T cell responses to AZD1222 COVID-19 vaccine. The data were produced by immunoSEQ multiplex PCR, yet TCRdb's version contains in-frame clones alone and is incomplete. Here the sample spans some 140,000 clones, approximately 89% being singletons. Here the sequenced sample was peripheral blood, taken on day 0 of AZD1222 vaccination. The source of these receptors is an adult in good health.

The V gene is TRBV7-3, the J gene TRBJ2-1, with a weak D call TRBD1 (5 bases). V was clipped by 2 bases and J by 6 bases, with 8 bases between them. Germline-derived CDR1 and CDR2 are SGHTA and FQGTGA. The CDR3 runs to 13 residues. CDR3 nucleotides: TGTGCCAGCAGCTTACTGACAGCCAATGAGCAGTTCTTC. Translated: CASSLLTANEQFF.

This chain connects TRBV4-1 to TRBJ1-5; D is undetermined. CDR3 length: 14 amino acids. Germline CDR1 and CDR2: MGHRA and YSYEKL. V lost 4 bases and J 0 bases, leaving 7 bases between the germline ends. The CDR3 region has the DNA TGCGCCAGCAGCCTATATTATAGCAATCAGCCCCAGCATTTT. The encoded protein is CASSLYYSNQPQHF.

The DNA for the CDR3 is TGTGCCACCCCTGGTCAGGGGGACTATGGCTACACCTTC. Translating it yields CATPGQGDYGYTF. The chain couples TRBV7-9 to TRBJ1-2; 7 nucleotides line up with TRBD1. J gave up 3 bases and V 10 bases, and 8 bases lay outside the gene matches. Germline V gene data show CDR1 as SEHNR and CDR2 as FQNEAQ (reference sequence). This CDR3 contains 13 residues.

The chain joins TRBV11-2 to TRBJ2-2; a weak D match, TRBD1 (6 bases). Germline-derived CDR1 and CDR2 are SGHAT and FQNNGV. Trimming shortened V by 5 bases and J by 1 base, and 8 bases separated the two germline ends. The CDR3 has 14 amino acids. The CDR3 loop is CASSPGQNTGELFF. The CDR3 bases are TGTGCCAGCAGCCCGGGACAGAACACCGGGGAGCTGTTTTTT.

The chain couples TRBV29-1 to TRBJ2-1; 9 nucleotides agree with TRBD2. Germline trimming cut 3 bases from V and 6 bases from J; bases unmatched to any gene: 3. Germline lookup yields CDR1 SQVTM and CDR2 ANQGSEA. The CDR3 runs 13 residues. The CDR3 sequence: CSVDLRGGNEQFF. CDR3 DNA: TGCAGCGTTGATCTGCGGGGGGGCAATGAGCAGTTCTTC.

The chain has TRBV7-2 and TRBJ2-7; 10 bases line up with TRBD1. The CDR3 covers 15 residues. The V gene's germline CDR1 is SGHTA and CDR2 FQGNSA. The ends lost 6 bases at V and 6 bases at J; junction bases unmatched: 11. This CDR3 reads CASRPDRDRGIEQYF. The CDR3 DNA reads TGTGCCAGCAGACCCGATCGGGACAGGGGTATCGAGCAGTACTTC. Using reference TRBV7-2 and TRBJ2-7 for the parts outside the CDR3, the full variable domain is GAGVSQSPSNKVTEKGKDVELRCDPISGHTALYWYRQSLGQGLEFLIYFQGNSAPDKSGLPSDRFSAERTGGSVSTLTIQRTQQEDSAVYLCASRPDRDRGIEQYFGPGTRLTVT.

The rearrangement links TRBV18 to TRBJ1-2, with D hard to call. The CDR3 is 14 amino acids. V dropped 3 bases and J dropped 2 bases, with 10 bases sitting between them. CDR1 is KGHSH, CDR2 LQKENI, per germline. The CDR3 DNA reads as TGTGCCAGCTCACCGGAGTCACCCAACTATGGCTACACCTTC. Residues: CASSPESPNYGYTF.

The CDR3 loop reads CASSERTVSYNEQFF. The CDR3 nucleotides are TGCGCCAGCAGCGAAAGGACAGTCTCCTACAATGAGCAGTTCTTC. The chain recombines TRBV5-1 with TRBJ2-1, with a possible D match to TRBD1 (6 bases). CDR3 length: 15 residues. The V end was cut by 4 bases, the J end by 0 bases, with 11 bases between. Germline CDR1 is SGHRS and CDR2 is YFSETQ.

This clone was seen only once. CDR3 nucleotide sequence: TGTGCCAGCAGCAAAGAAGACCACGAGCAGTACTTC. Protein: CASSKEDHEQYF. This chain connects TRBV21-1 to TRBJ2-7. TRBV21-1 is a documented pseudogene. The CDR3 runs 12 residues.

J is TRBJ2-7 and V is TRBV4-3; possibly TRBD2 for D (6 bases). CDR1 and CDR2 from the germline V gene are LGHNA and YSLEER. The ends were cut back, 0 bases at V and 2 bases at J, with 14 bases in the middle. The CDR3 loop spans 16 amino acids. The CDR3 DNA reads as TGCGCCAGCAGCCAAGATTTGAGACGGGGGACCTACGAGCAGTACTTC. Translated, it gives CASSQDLRRGTYEQYF.

The chain is built from TRBV28 and TRBJ2-3, with D unclear. CDR1 is MDHEN, CDR2 SYDVKM, per germline. The ends were cut back, 1 base at V and 5 bases at J, with 4 bases in the middle. The CDR3 consists of 12 residues. For the CDR3, the DNA is TGTGCCAGCAGTTTATCGGTAGATACGCAGTATTTT. Residues: CASSLSVDTQYF.

This clone was seen a handful of times. V gene TRBV3-1 (or the pseudogene TRBV3-2) combines with J gene TRBJ2-3; perhaps TRBD2 as D (5 bases). Germline V lookup: CDR1 LGHDT, CDR2 YNNKEL (reference sequence). V was trimmed by 5 bases and J by 3 bases, leaving 12 bases between them. This CDR3 has 14 amino acids. CDR3: CASSTSLETDTQYF. The CDR3 nucleotides read TGTGCCAGCAGCACCTCACTAGAGACAGATACGCAGTATTTT.

The V call is TRBV12-5, the J call TRBJ2-5; 11 bases are shared with TRBD2. This CDR3 has 19 residues. V was clipped by 1 base and J by 7 bases; unmatched bases: 17. The germline CDR1 and CDR2 sequences are LGHNT and FRNRAP. Written as DNA, the CDR3 is TGTGCTAGTGGTTTGGGTACCGGGACTAGCGGTCTGGGGCCCGGGACCCAGTACTTC. Its protein product is CASGLGTGTSGLGPGTQYF. Full variable domain (missing parts from reference TRBV12-5 and TRBJ2-5): DARVTQTPRHKVTEMGQEVTMRCQPILGHNTVFWYRQTMMQGLELLAYFRNRAPLDDSGMPKDRFSAEMPDATLATLKIQPSEPRDSAVYFCASGLGTGTSGLGPGTQYFGPGTRLLVL.

This clone was found once. CDR3 nucleotides: TGCGCCAGCAGCCAAGTTACGGTTTATAATTCACCCCTCCACTTT. This gives the protein CASSQVTVYNSPLHF. This chain links TRBV4-1 with TRBJ1-6; D ambiguous. Germline V gene data show CDR1 as MGHRA and CDR2 as YSYEKL. The CDR3 is 15 residues long. V was pared by 1 base and J by 4 bases, with 8 bases between.

V and J are TRBV2 and TRBJ2-1; 11 nucleotides agree with TRBD2. The trim removed 4 bases at V and 7 bases at J, leaving 24 bases unmatched. This CDR3 comprises 21 residues. Germline V lookup: CDR1 SNHLY, CDR2 FYNNEI. The CDR3 bases are TGTGCCAGCAGTGCTCATATCTCTTCCGGGACTAGCGGTCACAGAGCTAATGAGCAGTTCTTC. It codes for CASSAHISSGTSGHRANEQFF.

The chain joins TRBV5-1 to TRBJ2-3; no firm D call. The V end lost 2 bases, the J end lost 1 base, and 11 bases lay between the germline ends. The CDR3 sequence is 15 residues long. Germline CDR1 is SGHRS and CDR2 is YFSETQ. The CDR3 DNA is TGCGCCAGCAGCTTATTTGACCGACGCACAGATACGCAGTATTTT. Translating it yields CASSLFDRRTDTQYF.